The clone carrying this T cell receptor beta chain has a handful of counts. From germline, CDR1 is SEHNR and CDR2 FQNEAQ (reference sequence). The CDR3 totals 15 residues. The V and J ends lost 5 bases and 5 bases respectively, with 19 bases between them. TCRbeta library preparation incorporated unique molecular identifiers. Using its own MiXCR run on the PCR reads, TCRdb lists one record per CDR3 protein. Seen here are about 400,000 distinct CDR3 sequences, approximately 20% observed once, and the top ten hold around 4%. This specimen belongs to a study of T-cell reconstitution after alpha-beta-depleted transplantation in children.

The receptor was isolated from a human donor who donated a stem cell graft to a child with acute myeloid leukemia. Specimen: PBMCs from the stem cell graft donor, collected from the stem cell graft. This rearrangement joins TRBV7-9 to TRBJ2-7; a possible D gene is TRBD1 (6 bases). The CDR3 is CASSISTGFLDEQYF. DNA for the CDR3: TGTGCCAGCAGCATATCTACAGGGTTCCTTGACGAGCAGTACTTC.